One and the same sample provided the 9 T cell receptor beta chains below, sequenced in a study of blood T cells in healthy people across ages. The use of a sample-barcoded 5' primer and a J-beta primer mix characterized a second PCR of about 7 to 12 cycles. MiXCR, run by TCRdb on the 5' RACE reads, gives a single entry per CDR3 protein. The table records hundreds of thousands of distinct CDR3 sequences, approximately 48% of them present only once. What was sequenced was blood. Receptors originate from a man between 60 and 75 years old in good health.

V is TRBV11-2 and J is TRBJ2-1; the match to TRBD2 covers 10 bases. The J segment lost 3 bases and the V segment lost 8 bases, leaving 4 bases of the junction unmatched. Germline CDR1 SGHAT, CDR2 FQNNGV. CDR3 length: 14 amino acids. As DNA, the CDR3 is TGTGCCAGCGGGTGGACTAGCGGCTACAATGAGCAGTTCTTC. The encoded protein is CASGWTSGYNEQFF.

The chain couples TRBV20-1 to TRBJ2-5; 7 nucleotides agree with TRBD2. Germline V gene data show CDR1 as DFQATT and CDR2 as SNEGSKA (reference sequence). With 3 bases clipped from V and 1 base from J, the junction kept 5 bases outside the gene matches. This CDR3 is 14 amino acids long. CDR3 nucleotide sequence: TGCAGTGCTAGCCGGCAGCGGGGCCAAGAGACCCAGTACTTC. Protein product: CSASRQRGQETQYF.

This clonotype has more than one count but fewer than ten. The rearrangement uses TRBV6-5 and TRBJ2-7, with 8 positions matching TRBD2. The V segment lost 2 bases and the J segment 3 bases; nucleotides outside the gene matches: 6. The CDR3 has 15 residues. Germline V lookup: CDR1 MNHEY, CDR2 SVGAGI. In DNA, the CDR3 is TGTGCCAGCAGTTACCCCCGGGGGGGGCACTACGAGCAGTACTTC. Protein: CASSYPRGGHYEQYF.

This clonotype was observed at least ten times. For the CDR3, the DNA is TGTGCCAGCAGCTTCTCGGATAGCAATCAGCCCCAGCATTTT. Translating it yields CASSFSDSNQPQHF. V is TRBV7-2 and J is TRBJ1-5; D call uncertain. This CDR3 has 14 amino acids. Germline V gene lookup returns CDR1 SGHTA and CDR2 FQGNSA. V was cut by 3 bases and J by 0 bases, with 6 bases left in between.

The rearrangement links TRBV12-3 or TRBV12-4 to TRBJ2-2; 7 bases match TRBD2. The CDR3 is 15 amino acids. V lost 3 bases, J lost 9 bases, and 10 bases stayed unmatched. CDR3 loop: CASSLKPGGSRELFF. In nucleotides, the CDR3 is TGTGCCAGCAGTTTGAAACCGGGGGGTTCGCGGGAGCTGTTTTTT.

The chain combines TRBV12-3 or TRBV12-4 with TRBJ2-1; 11 bases agree with TRBD2. J gave up 3 bases and V 7 bases, and 5 bases lay outside the gene matches. This CDR3 comprises 15 residues. The CDR3 sequence is CASTLAGGVYNEQFF. The CDR3 nucleotides are TGTGCCAGCACCCTAGCGGGGGGAGTCTACAATGAGCAGTTCTTC.

This clonotype was counted many times. The V gene is TRBV6-6, the J gene TRBJ2-6; no clear D gene. Germline V gene data show CDR1 as MNHNY and CDR2 as SVGAGI (reference sequence). Trimming took off 7 bases at V and 2 bases at J, with 15 bases between the two ends. The length of the CDR3 is 16 residues. CDR3 sequence reads: CASILASVTGANVLTF. The CDR3 DNA sequence: TGTGCCAGCATTCTCGCTTCGGTAACTGGGGCCAACGTCCTGACTTTC.

The genes are TRBV30 and TRBJ2-7, with D perhaps TRBD1 (5 bases). V was shortened by 2 bases and J by 2 bases, with 10 bases between the two germline ends. This CDR3 is built from 13 residues. Looked up from germline, CDR1 is GTSNPN and CDR2 is SVGIG (reference sequence). This CDR3 is CAWSQGTTYEQYF. CDR3 DNA sequence: TGTGCCTGGAGTCAGGGCACAACCTACGAGCAGTACTTC.

The chain uses TRBV6-2 or TRBV6-3 and TRBJ2-7, with a weak D call TRBD1 (5 bases). The germline V and J ends were trimmed by 6 bases and 5 bases, with 11 bases remaining between them. Looked up from germline, CDR1 is MNHEY and CDR2 is SVGEGT. CDR3 length: 12 amino acids. CDR3 loop: CASRLMGHEQYF. As DNA, the CDR3 is TGTGCCAGCAGGCTGATGGGGCACGAGCAGTACTTC.